This T cell receptor beta chain is from a study of cytotoxic CD8 clonotypes in ibrutinib-treated CLL. Study details: Among the patients, over 9 presented as relapsed/refractory and about 16 as treatment-naive; around 18 showed unmutated IGHV. Sequencing produced an average of about 280,000 productive templates and approximately 100,000 productive rearrangements per sample. Study results and limitations: Elevated clonality accompanied ibrutinib response, with a return toward baseline values at progression.

The CDR3 totals 16 residues. V gave up 4 bases and J gave up 1 base; unmatched junction bases: 9. CDR1 is MNHEY, CDR2 SMNVEV, per germline (reference sequence). A few counts support this clone. The target antigen is unknown. Investigators sought sequencing depths of between 1 in 200,000 and 1 in 1 million T cells. Sequencing used immunoSEQ multiplex PCR; TCRdb keeps in-frame clones, though not all of them. The profile shows more than 75,000 clones, 75% to 80% of them singletons. The sample was PBMCs, taken after 24 months of ibrutinib treatment. The sequence came from a human donor with chronic lymphocytic leukemia. This chain connects TRBV27 to TRBJ2-7, with 8 bases fitting TRBD1. This CDR3 reads CASSWGTGGRSYEQYF. Written as DNA, the CDR3 is TGTGCCAGCAGTTGGGGGACAGGTGGGCGTTCCTACGAGCAGTACTTC.